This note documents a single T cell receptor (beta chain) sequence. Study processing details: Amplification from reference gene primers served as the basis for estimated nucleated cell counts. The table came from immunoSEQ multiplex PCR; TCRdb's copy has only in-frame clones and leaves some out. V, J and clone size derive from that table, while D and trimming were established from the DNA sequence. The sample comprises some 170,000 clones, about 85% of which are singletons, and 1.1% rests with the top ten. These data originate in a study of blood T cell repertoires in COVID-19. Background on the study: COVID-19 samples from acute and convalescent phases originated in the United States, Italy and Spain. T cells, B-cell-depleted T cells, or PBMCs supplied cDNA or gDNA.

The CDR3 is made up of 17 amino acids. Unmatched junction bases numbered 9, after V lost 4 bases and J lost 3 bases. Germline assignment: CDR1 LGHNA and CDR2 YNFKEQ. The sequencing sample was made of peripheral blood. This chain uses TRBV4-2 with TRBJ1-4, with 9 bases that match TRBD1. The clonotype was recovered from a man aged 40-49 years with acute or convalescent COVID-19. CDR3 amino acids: CASSPMERTGANEKLFF. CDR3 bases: TGTGCCAGCAGCCCCATGGAAAGGACAGGGGCTAATGAAAAACTGTTTTTT.